These 26 T cell receptor beta chains were sequenced from one sample in a study of cytomegalovirus exposure and HLA in healthy donors (dated by TCRdb to about 2017). The method was the immunoSEQ multiplex PCR assay. For the multiplex PCR, a mixture combining 60 forward primers for TCR Vbeta segments and 13 reverse primers for TCR Jbeta segments was used. TCRdb retrieved this table from immuneACCESS and kept in-frame rearrangements only. Not all clones are present; in checked studies, unresolved V genes account for under half, and no reason is known for the remainder. The sample data list about 110,000 clones, and about 86% of these were observed just once. The ten largest clones capture approximately 2% of the sample. The source material was PBMCs. Receptors were obtained from a man aged 35 to 55 in good health and CMV-seronegative.

CDR3 in DNA: TGTGCCAGCAGCTTGGTCGAGAACTCACCCCTCCACTTT. This sequence encodes CASSLVENSPLHF. The chain joins TRBV5-4 to TRBJ1-6; D gene unclear. CDR1 and CDR2 (germline): SGHNT, YYREEE (reference sequence). The CDR3 consists of 13 residues. V lost 0 bases and J 10 bases, leaving 8 bases between the germline ends.

The chain links TRBV7-8 to TRBJ2-3; TRBD1 aligns across 10 bases. This CDR3 region has 15 residues. V was clipped by 2 bases and J by 4 bases; unmatched bases: 3. Germline-derived CDR1 and CDR2 are SGHVS and FQNEAQ. CDR3 loop: CASSLRDRGADTQYF. The CDR3 DNA is TGTGCCAGCAGCTTAAGGGACAGGGGTGCAGATACGCAGTATTTT.

The count of this clone is one. CDR3 residues: CASSYDSRGNTIYF. For the CDR3, the DNA is TGTGCCAGCAGCTATGACAGCCGTGGAAACACCATATATTTT. The chain employs TRBV5-4 and TRBJ1-3; the D gene is possibly TRBD1 (5 bases). The CDR3 is made up of 14 amino acids. Trimming removed 3 bases from V and 3 bases from J, with 10 bases in between. CDR1 and CDR2 from the germline V gene are SGHNT and YYREEE (reference sequence).

This clone was picked up a small number of times. The rearrangement joins TRBV29-1 to TRBJ2-5; 8 bases fit TRBD2. The ends lost 8 bases at V and 4 bases at J; junction bases unmatched: 6. Germline assignment: CDR1 SQVTM and CDR2 ANQGSEA. This CDR3 has 12 residues. CDR3 nucleotides: TGCAGCTCCTTAAGCGGGGGAGAGACCCAGTACTTC. It specifies CSSLSGGETQYF.

The J gene is TRBJ2-1, the V gene TRBV6-6; a possible D gene is TRBD2 (6 bases). The CDR3 extends over 15 amino acids. V lost 6 bases and J lost 3, with 15 bases in between. Per the germline V gene, CDR1 is MNHNY and CDR2 is SVGAGI (reference sequence). CDR3 region: CASSGLSAFYNEQFF. The CDR3 nucleotides are TGTGCCAGCAGCGGACTAAGCGCATTCTACAATGAGCAGTTCTTC.

The chain links TRBV4-3 to TRBJ1-4; unclear D gene. The V gene's germline CDR1 is LGHNA and CDR2 YSLEER. The CDR3 is 15 residues long. Trimming shortened V by 1 base and J by 2 bases, and 8 bases separated the two germline ends. For the CDR3, the DNA is TGCGCCAGCAGCCAAGGGAGGGCGACTAATGAAAAACTGTTTTTT. This sequence encodes CASSQGRATNEKLFF.

This clone appeared once. One end of the junction is discordant with germline, which a read error may explain. This rearrangement joins TRBV13 to TRBJ2-7; perhaps TRBD2 as D (5 bases). There are 15 residues in the CDR3. Germline lookup yields CDR1 PRHDT and CDR2 FYEKMQ (reference sequence). CDR3 nucleotide sequence: TGTGCCAGCAAATTGGTGGACGGACTCTCCCACGAGCAGTACTTC. Translating gives CASKLVDGLSHEQYF.

This clone has a handful of counts. The chain has TRBV6-6 and TRBJ1-2; no clear D gene. Germline-derived CDR1 and CDR2 are MNHNY and SVGAGI (reference sequence). Trimming took off 2 bases at V and 6 bases at J, with 13 bases between the two ends. CDR3 size: 14 residues. CDR3 nucleotides: TGTGCCAGCAGTTACGCGGGCCGCGAACATGGCTACACCTTC. Amino acid sequence: CASSYAGREHGYTF.

The chain uses TRBV6-5 and TRBJ1-1, with a tentative D call TRBD1 (6 bases). This CDR3 has 16 amino acids. Germline CDR1 reads MNHEY; CDR2 reads SVGAGI. V lost 2 bases, J lost 6 bases, and 19 bases lay in between. CDR3 sequence (DNA): TGTGCCAGCAGTTACGGGCTTGGGGCAGGGGCCTCTGAAGCTTTCTTT. This sequence encodes CASSYGLGAGASEAFF.

This chain links TRBV4-2 with TRBJ1-5, with D possibly matching TRBD1 (5 bases). This CDR3 region has 18 residues. V lost 1 base to trimming and J lost 2 bases, with 18 bases between them. Germline loops: CDR1 LGHNA, CDR2 YNFKEQ. DNA of the CDR3: TGTGCCAGCAGCCAAGGAGTAATTGGGGGGACTGGCAATCAGCCCCAGCATTTT. Residues: CASSQGVIGGTGNQPQHF.

CDR3 residues: CASSRPSGANTGELFF. The CDR3 region has the DNA TGTGCCAGCAGCCGCCCTAGCGGGGCTAACACCGGGGAGCTGTTTTTT. The chain carries TRBV2 and TRBJ2-2, with 9 bases identical to TRBD2. Germline V gene sequence: CDR1 SNHLY, CDR2 FYNNEI. V lost 6 bases and J lost 2; bases outside the gene matches: 7. The CDR3 runs to 16 residues. Full variable domain (outside the CDR3, taken from reference TRBV2 and TRBJ2-2): EPEVTQTPSHQVTQMGQEVILRCVPISNHLYFYWYRQILGQKVEFLVSFYNNEISEKSEIFDDQFSVERPDGSNFTLKIRSTKLEDSAMYFCASSRPSGANTGELFFGEGSRLTVL.

The table lists this clone with a few counts. V and J are TRBV27 and TRBJ1-2; the D gene is possibly TRBD1 (6 bases). CDR1 MNHEY and CDR2 SMNVEV come from the germline V gene (reference sequence). Deletions cut 4 bases from V and 3 bases from J, with 9 bases between. The CDR3 sequence is 13 residues long. CDR3 amino acids: CASSSQGDYGYTF. CDR3 sequence (DNA): TGTGCCAGCAGTTCACAGGGAGACTATGGCTACACCTTC.

This clone was seen a single time. The chain uses TRBV28 and TRBJ1-5; 7 bases align to TRBD1. V shed 7 bases and J 2 bases; nucleotides not matched to a gene: 5. The CDR3 consists of 14 residues. CDR1 is MDHEN, CDR2 SYDVKM, per germline. This CDR3 is CASIHTGGNQPQHF. In DNA, the CDR3 is TGTGCCAGCATCCATACAGGGGGCAATCAGCCCCAGCATTTT. The full variable domain, with the rest looked up from reference TRBV28 and TRBJ1-5, is DVKVTQSSRYLVKRTGEKVFLECVQDMDHENMFWYRQDPGLGLRLIYFSYDVKMKEKGDIPEGYSVSREKKERFSLILESASTNQTSMYLCASIHTGGNQPQHFGDGTRLSIL.

This chain connects TRBV6-4 to TRBJ2-1; D might be TRBD2 (5 bases). Per the germline V gene, CDR1 is MRHNA and CDR2 is SNTAGT. V was trimmed by 3 bases and J by 7 bases, leaving 19 bases between them. This CDR3 spans 16 amino acids. In DNA form, the CDR3 reads TGTGCCAGCAGTGATAGTCCTACCGGGGTCAAAAATGAGCAGTTCTTC. Residues: CASSDSPTGVKNEQFF.

Note on this clone: Other DNA sequences from this sample encode an identical CDR3 as well. The chain uses TRBV27 and TRBJ1-5; 8 bases align to TRBD1. CDR1 is MNHEY and CDR2 is SMNVEV in the germline V gene (reference sequence). This CDR3 comprises 15 residues. V shed 3 bases and J 2 bases; nucleotides not matched to a gene: 3. The CDR3 loop reads CASSLSGQGNQPQHF. CDR3 bases: TGTGCCAGCAGTTTGTCGGGACAGGGCAATCAGCCCCAGCATTTT.

The V gene is TRBV29-1, the J gene TRBJ1-1, with D unclear. Germline-derived CDR1 and CDR2 are SQVTM and ANQGSEA. Deletions cut 6 bases from V and 5 bases from J, with 7 bases between. The CDR3 is 10 residues long. The CDR3 DNA reads as TGCAGCGTGGGAGGGACTGAAGCTTTCTTT. Its protein product is CSVGGTEAFF.

The V gene is TRBV5-4, the J gene TRBJ2-5; possibly TRBD2 for D (6 bases). Trimming removed 1 base from V and 2 bases from J, with 18 bases in between. Per the germline V gene, CDR1 is SGHNT and CDR2 is YYREEE (reference sequence). CDR3 length equals 17 residues. CDR3 coding DNA: TGTGCCAGCAGCTTGCCCACCCAGACTAGACCTCAAGAGACCCAGTACTTC. It encodes CASSLPTQTRPQETQYF.

The rearrangement links TRBV5-1 to TRBJ2-2; 11 bases agree with TRBD2. J gave up 6 bases and V 0 bases, and 4 bases lay outside the gene matches. This CDR3 is 16 amino acids long. Germline CDR1 reads SGHRS; CDR2 reads YFSETQ. For the CDR3, the DNA is TGCGCCAGCAGCTTGGCCGTAGCGGGGGGGCCCGGGGAGCTGTTTTTT. It is translated as CASSLAVAGGPGELFF.

The chain has TRBV2 and TRBJ1-1; weak D call: TRBD1 (6 bases). V dropped 7 bases and J dropped 0 bases, with 12 bases sitting between them. Germline V gene sequence: CDR1 SNHLY, CDR2 FYNNEI. This CDR3 region has 14 residues. CDR3 DNA sequence: TGTGCCAGCACCAAAGGACAGTTGAACACTGAAGCTTTCTTT. Its protein is CASTKGQLNTEAFF.

V gene TRBV5-1 combines with J gene TRBJ1-1; 9 nucleotides match TRBD1. J lost 4 bases, V lost 4 bases, and 8 bases had no gene match. The V gene's germline CDR1 is SGHRS and CDR2 YFSETQ. This CDR3 region has 15 residues. The CDR3 DNA reads TGCGCCAGCAGCCCGACGGGACAGGGCGGCACTGAAGCTTTCTTT. Protein sequence: CASSPTGQGGTEAFF. The full variable domain, in which reference TRBV5-1 and TRBJ1-1 provide the parts outside the CDR3, is KAGVTQTPRYLIKTRGQQVTLSCSPISGHRSVSWYQQTPGQGLQFLFEYFSETQRNKGNFPGRFSGRQFSNSRSEMNVSTLELGDSALYLCASSPTGQGGTEAFFGQGTRLTVV.

The CDR3 nucleotides read TGTGCCAGCAGCTTAGACGAGCTTCATGAAAAACTGTTTTTT. Amino acid sequence: CASSLDELHEKLFF. V and J are TRBV7-6 and TRBJ1-4; D unresolved. V lost 1 base and J 6 bases, leaving 9 bases between the germline ends. CDR3 length: 14 residues. CDR1 and CDR2 (germline): SGHVS, FNYEAQ.

V and J are TRBV6-5 and TRBJ1-1; weak D call: TRBD1 (5 bases). The CDR3 totals 14 residues. Germline CDR1 reads MNHEY; CDR2 reads SVGAGI. V was clipped by 4 bases and J by 3 bases, with 12 bases between them. DNA for the CDR3: TGTGCCAGCAGTTTGCTGGACATGGACACTGAAGCTTTCTTT. Its protein product is CASSLLDMDTEAFF.

The chain combines TRBV4-2 with TRBJ2-3, with 13 bases that match TRBD2. This CDR3 region has 16 residues. J lost 5 bases, V lost 1 base, and 3 bases had no gene match. Germline V gene lookup returns CDR1 LGHNA and CDR2 YNFKEQ. CDR3 nucleotides: TGTGCCAGCAGCCAAGCCCGACTAGCGGGGGGAGATACGCAGTATTTT. As protein: CASSQARLAGGDTQYF.

The chain links TRBV7-3 to TRBJ1-1; 9 positions agree with TRBD1. The J segment lost 2 bases and the V segment lost 5 bases, leaving 3 bases of the junction unmatched. Germline V lookup: CDR1 SGHTA, CDR2 FQGTGA. The CDR3 contains 14 residues. The CDR3 loop reads CASSLTGGNTEAFF. The CDR3 bases are TGTGCCAGCAGCCTCACAGGGGGCAACACTGAAGCTTTCTTT.

V is TRBV5-1 and J is TRBJ2-3; 12 bases map to TRBD2. The CDR3 consists of 16 residues. Germline CDR1 is SGHRS and CDR2 is YFSETQ. V was clipped by 4 bases and J by 5 bases; unmatched bases: 8. This CDR3 is CASSPQTSGGLDTQYF. Here the CDR3 DNA reads TGCGCCAGCAGCCCCCAGACTAGCGGGGGCCTAGATACGCAGTATTTT.

V and J are TRBV15 and TRBJ2-2, with D tentatively TRBD2 (7 bases). CDR1 is LNHNV and CDR2 is YYDKDF in the germline V gene (reference sequence). This CDR3 region has 15 residues. V was pared by 3 bases and J by 6 bases, with 14 bases between. The CDR3 protein is CATSRRGPVAGELFF. CDR3 nucleotides: TGTGCCACCAGCAGGCGGGGGCCGGTGGCCGGGGAGCTGTTTTTT.